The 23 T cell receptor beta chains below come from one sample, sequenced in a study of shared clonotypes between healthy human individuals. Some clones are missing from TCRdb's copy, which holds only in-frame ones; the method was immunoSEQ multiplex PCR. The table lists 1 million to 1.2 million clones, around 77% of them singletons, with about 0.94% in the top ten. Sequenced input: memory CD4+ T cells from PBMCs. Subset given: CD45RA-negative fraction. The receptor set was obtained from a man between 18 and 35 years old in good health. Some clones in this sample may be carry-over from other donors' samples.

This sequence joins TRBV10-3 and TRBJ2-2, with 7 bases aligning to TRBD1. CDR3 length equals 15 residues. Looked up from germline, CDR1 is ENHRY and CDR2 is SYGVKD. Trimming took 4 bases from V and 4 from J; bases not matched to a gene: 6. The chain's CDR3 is CAISGQGAGTGELFF. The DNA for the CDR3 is TGTGCCATCAGTGGACAGGGCGCCGGCACCGGGGAGCTGTTTTTT.

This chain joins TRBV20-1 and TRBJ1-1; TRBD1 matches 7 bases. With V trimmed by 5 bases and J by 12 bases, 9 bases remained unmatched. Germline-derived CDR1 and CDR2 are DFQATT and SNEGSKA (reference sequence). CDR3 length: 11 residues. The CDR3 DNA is TGCAGTGCTGCTCACAGGACAGGAACTTTCTTT. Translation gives CSAAHRTGTFF.

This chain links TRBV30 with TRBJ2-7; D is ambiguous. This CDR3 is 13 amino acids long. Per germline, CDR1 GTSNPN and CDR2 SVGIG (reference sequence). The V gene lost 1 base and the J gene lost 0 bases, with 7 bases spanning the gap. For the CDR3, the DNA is TGTGCCTGGAGTGAGACATCCTCCTACGAGCAGTACTTC. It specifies CAWSETSSYEQYF.

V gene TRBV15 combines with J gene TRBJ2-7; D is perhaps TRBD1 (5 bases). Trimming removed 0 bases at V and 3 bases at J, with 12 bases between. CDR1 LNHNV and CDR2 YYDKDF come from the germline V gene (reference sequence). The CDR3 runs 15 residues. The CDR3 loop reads CATSRDGQGGYEQYF. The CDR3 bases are TGTGCCACCAGCAGAGATGGGCAGGGCGGCTACGAGCAGTACTTC.

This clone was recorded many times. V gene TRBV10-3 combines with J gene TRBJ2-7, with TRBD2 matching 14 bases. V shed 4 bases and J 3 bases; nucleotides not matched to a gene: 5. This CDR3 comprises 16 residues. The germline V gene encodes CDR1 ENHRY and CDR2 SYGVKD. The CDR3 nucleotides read TGTGCCATCAGTGGAGGGACTAGCGGGAGAGACTACGAGCAGTACTTC. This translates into CAISGGTSGRDYEQYF.

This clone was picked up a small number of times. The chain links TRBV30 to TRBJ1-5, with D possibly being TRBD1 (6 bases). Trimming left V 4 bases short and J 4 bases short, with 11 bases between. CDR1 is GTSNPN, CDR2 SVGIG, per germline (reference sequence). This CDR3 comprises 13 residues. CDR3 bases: TGTGCCTGGAACCGGGACACAAATCAGCCCCAGCATTTT. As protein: CAWNRDTNQPQHF.

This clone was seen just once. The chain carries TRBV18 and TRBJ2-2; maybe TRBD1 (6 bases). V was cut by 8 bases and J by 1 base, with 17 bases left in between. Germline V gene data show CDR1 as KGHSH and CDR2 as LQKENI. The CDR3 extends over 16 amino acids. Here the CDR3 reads CASRPGAPMNTGELFF. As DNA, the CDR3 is TGTGCCAGCCGACCAGGGGCACCAATGAACACCGGGGAGCTGTTTTTT.

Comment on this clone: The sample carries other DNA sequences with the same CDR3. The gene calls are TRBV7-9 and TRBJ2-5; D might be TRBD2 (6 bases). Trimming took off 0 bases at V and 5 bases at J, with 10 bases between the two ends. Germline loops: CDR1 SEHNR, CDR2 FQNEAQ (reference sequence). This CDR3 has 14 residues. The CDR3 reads CASSLAGGSETQYF. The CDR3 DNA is TGTGCCAGCAGCTTAGCCGGGGGTTCTGAGACCCAGTACTTC.

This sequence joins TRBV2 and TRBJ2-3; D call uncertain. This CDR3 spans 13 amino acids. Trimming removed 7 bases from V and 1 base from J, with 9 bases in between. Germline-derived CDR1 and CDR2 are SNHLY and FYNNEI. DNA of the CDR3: TGTGCCAGCATAGGGATCCGCACAGATACGCAGTATTTT. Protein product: CASIGIRTDTQYF.

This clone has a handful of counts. CDR3 sequence reads: CASSLGPTDADNEQFF. CDR3 bases: TGTGCCAGCAGCCTTGGGCCTACGGACGCGGACAATGAGCAGTTCTTC. J is TRBJ2-1 and V is TRBV5-4; D unclear. Germline CDR1 and CDR2: SGHNT and YYREEE (reference sequence). The CDR3 spans 16 residues. The V end lost 4 bases, the J end lost 5 bases, and 19 bases lay between the germline ends.

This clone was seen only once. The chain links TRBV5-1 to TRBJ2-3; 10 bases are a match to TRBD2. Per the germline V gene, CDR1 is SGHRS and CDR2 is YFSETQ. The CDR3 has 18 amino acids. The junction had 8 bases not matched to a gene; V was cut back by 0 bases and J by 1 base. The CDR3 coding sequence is TGCGCCAGCAGCTTGGAGCCTAGCGGGAGAAGGGGCACAGATACGCAGTATTTT. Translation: CASSLEPSGRRGTDTQYF.

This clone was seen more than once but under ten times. DNA of the CDR3: TGTGCCAGCAGCTTTTTAAGGGGGTTTGCCCACAATGAGCAGTTCTTC. Its protein is CASSFLRGFAHNEQFF. The gene calls are TRBV5-5 and TRBJ2-1; a weak D match, TRBD1 (6 bases). The germline V gene has CDR1 SGHKS and CDR2 YYEKEE (reference sequence). The CDR3 extends over 16 amino acids. The ends were cut back, 2 bases at V and 5 bases at J, with 17 bases in the middle.

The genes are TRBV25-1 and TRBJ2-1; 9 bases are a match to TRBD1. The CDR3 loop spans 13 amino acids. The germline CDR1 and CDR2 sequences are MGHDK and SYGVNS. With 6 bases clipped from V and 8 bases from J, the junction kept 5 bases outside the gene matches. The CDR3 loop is CASRGQGVDEQFF. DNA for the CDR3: TGTGCCAGCAGGGGACAGGGTGTTGATGAGCAGTTCTTC.

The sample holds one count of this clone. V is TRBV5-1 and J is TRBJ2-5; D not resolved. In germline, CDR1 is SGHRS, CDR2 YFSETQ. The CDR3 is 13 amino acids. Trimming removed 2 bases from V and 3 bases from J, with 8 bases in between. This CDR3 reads CASSFGVEETQYF. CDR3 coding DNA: TGCGCCAGCAGCTTCGGAGTAGAAGAGACCCAGTACTTC.

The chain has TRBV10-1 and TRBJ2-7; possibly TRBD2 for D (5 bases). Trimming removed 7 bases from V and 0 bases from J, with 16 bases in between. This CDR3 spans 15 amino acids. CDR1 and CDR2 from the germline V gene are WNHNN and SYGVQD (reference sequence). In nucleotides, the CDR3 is TGCGCCAGCACCGAAAGGACTTGCAGCTCCTACGAGCAGTACTTC. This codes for CASTERTCSSYEQYF.

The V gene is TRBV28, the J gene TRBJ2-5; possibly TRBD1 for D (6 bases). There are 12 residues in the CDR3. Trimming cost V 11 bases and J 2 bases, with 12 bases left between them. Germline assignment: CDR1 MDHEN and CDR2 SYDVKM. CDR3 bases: TGTGCCTCTTGGACAGAACAAGAGACCCAGTACTTC. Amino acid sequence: CASWTEQETQYF.

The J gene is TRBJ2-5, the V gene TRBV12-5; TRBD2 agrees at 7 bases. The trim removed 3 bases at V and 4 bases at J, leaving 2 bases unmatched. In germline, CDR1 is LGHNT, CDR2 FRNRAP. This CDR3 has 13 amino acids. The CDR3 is CASGFGGLETQYF. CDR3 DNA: TGTGCTAGTGGTTTCGGGGGGTTAGAGACCCAGTACTTC. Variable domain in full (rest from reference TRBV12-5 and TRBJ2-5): DARVTQTPRHKVTEMGQEVTMRCQPILGHNTVFWYRQTMMQGLELLAYFRNRAPLDDSGMPKDRFSAEMPDATLATLKIQPSEPRDSAVYFCASGFGGLETQYFGPGTRLLVL.

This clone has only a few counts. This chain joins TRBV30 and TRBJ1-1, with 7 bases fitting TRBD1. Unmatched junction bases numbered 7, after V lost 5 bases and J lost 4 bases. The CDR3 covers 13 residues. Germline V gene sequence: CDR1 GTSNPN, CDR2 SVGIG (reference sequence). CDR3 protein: CAWDRVEGTEAFF. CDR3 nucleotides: TGTGCCTGGGACAGGGTTGAGGGCACTGAAGCTTTCTTT.

CDR3 in amino acids: CSVVEAGVWAFF. The CDR3 region has the DNA TGCAGCGTTGTCGAGGCCGGGGTTTGGGCTTTCTTT. The rearrangement uses TRBV29-1 and TRBJ1-1; no clear D gene. Germline V gene lookup returns CDR1 SQVTM and CDR2 ANQGSEA. V was clipped by 4 bases and J by 11 bases, with 17 bases between them. The CDR3 extends over 12 amino acids.

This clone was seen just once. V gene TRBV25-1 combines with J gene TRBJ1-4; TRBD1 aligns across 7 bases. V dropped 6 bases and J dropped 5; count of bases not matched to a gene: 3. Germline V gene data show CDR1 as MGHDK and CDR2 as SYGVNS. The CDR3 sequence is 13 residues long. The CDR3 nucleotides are TGTGCCAGCAGGGGCAGGGGGAATGAAAAACTGTTTTTT. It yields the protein CASRGRGNEKLFF.

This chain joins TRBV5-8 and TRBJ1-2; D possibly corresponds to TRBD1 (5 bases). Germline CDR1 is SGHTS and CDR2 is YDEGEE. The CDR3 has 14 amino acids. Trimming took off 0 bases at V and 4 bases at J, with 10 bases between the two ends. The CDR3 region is CASSLGQGGYGYTF. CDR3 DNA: TGTGCCAGCAGCTTGGGGCAGGGAGGCTATGGCTACACCTTC.

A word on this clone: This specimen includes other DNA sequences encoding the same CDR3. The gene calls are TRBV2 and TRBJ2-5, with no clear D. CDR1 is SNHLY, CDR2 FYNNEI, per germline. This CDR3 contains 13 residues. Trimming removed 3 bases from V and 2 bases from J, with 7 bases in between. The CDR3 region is CASSDVGQETQYF. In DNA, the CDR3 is TGTGCCAGCAGTGATGTCGGTCAAGAGACCCAGTACTTC. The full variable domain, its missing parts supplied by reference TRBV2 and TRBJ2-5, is EPEVTQTPSHQVTQMGQEVILRCVPISNHLYFYWYRQILGQKVEFLVSFYNNEISEKSEIFDDQFSVERPDGSNFTLKIRSTKLEDSAMYFCASSDVGQETQYFGPGTRLLVL.

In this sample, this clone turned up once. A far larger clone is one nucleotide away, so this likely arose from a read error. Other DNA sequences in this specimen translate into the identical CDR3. The chain's CDR3 is CASSPPDYGYTF. CDR3 coding DNA: TGTGCCAGCTCACCGCCAGACTATGGCTACACCTTC. This chain connects TRBV18 to TRBJ1-2; D unclear. This CDR3 is 12 amino acids long. CDR1 KGHSH and CDR2 LQKENI come from the germline V gene. The V gene lost 3 bases and the J gene lost 3 bases, with 5 bases spanning the gap.